The sequence of this T cell receptor (beta chain) was determined in a study of identifying expanded T cells in peripheral blood. Whole-study results and caveats: Across healthy donors, higher total template counts meant significantly greater approximately two-week count variance. Over about two and four weeks, about 15 and 18 clones changed, versus around 1.2 between replicates.

A note on this clone: Its antigen remains unidentified.

V lost 7 bases and J 0 bases, leaving 12 bases between the germline ends. The CDR3 extends over 15 amino acids. Germline CDR1 MNHEY, CDR2 SMNVEV (reference sequence). Measured with immunoSEQ multiplex PCR; TCRdb has only the in-frame clones, and not every one. Of tens of thousands of clones in the sample, around four fifths were seen once. Healthy donors had no documented immune events, such as infections, while sampled. The V gene is TRBV27, the J gene TRBJ1-4; unclear D gene. The receptor comes from a person aged 18-70 years in good health. What was sequenced was blood. In DNA form, the CDR3 reads TGTGCCAGCACCGCAAACGGCGCAACTAATGAAAAACTGTTTTTT. Translating gives CASTANGATNEKLFF.